A selection of T cell receptor beta chains follows, all from one sample in a study of T cells in localized non-small cell lung cancer. TCRdb's table, derived via immunoSEQ multiplex PCR, lists solely in-frame clones and lacks some. The sample holds about 15,000 clones, about 90% seen once. Specimen: peripheral blood mononuclear cells, collected before any cancer treatment. The receptors were gathered from a male donor older than 55 with stage II lung adenocarcinoma. Each CDR3 is given with its conserved first and last residue. The order of the fields is D gene, J gene, V gene, clone size, CDR3 protein, CDR3 DNA. D genes are given only for firm matches. Clone size is given for some rows only: seen once, a few or many times, or a class if the clone is expanded.

- TRBJ2-6 TRBV19 - CASSIWSSGANVLTF TGTGCCAGTAGTATTTGGAGCTCTGGGGCCAACGTCCTGACTTTC
- TRBJ1-1 TRBV18 once CASPRGTEAFF TGTGCCAGCCCACGGGGGACTGAAGCTTTCTTT
- TRBJ1-2 TRBV16 once CASSAGTQYGYTF TGTGCCAGCAGCGCCGGGACACAGTATGGCTACACCTTC
- TRBJ1-1 TRBV6-1 - CASSELQGNTEAFF TGTGCCAGCAGTGAACTACAGGGTAACACTGAAGCTTTCTTT
- TRBJ1-1 TRBV5-5 - CASSLTAANTEAFF TGTGCCAGCAGCTTGACCGCGGCGAACACTGAAGCTTTCTTT
- TRBJ1-1 TRBV27 large CASSSPPGQNTEAFF TGTGCCAGCAGTTCCCCCCCAGGACAAAACACTGAAGCTTTCTTT
TRBD1 TRBJ2-7 TRBV9 - CASSVGAVTGTGIDYYEQYF TGTGCCAGCAGCGTAGGAGCAGTCACCGGGACAGGGATCGACTACTACGAGCAGTACTTC
- TRBJ2-1 TRBV19 - CASTDRINEQFF TGTGCCAGTACGGATAGGATAAATGAGCAGTTCTTC
TRBD2 TRBJ2-4 TRBV30 - CAWSVPRGGAKNIQYF TGTGCCTGGAGTGTACCCCGGGGGGGGGCCAAAAACATTCAGTACTTC
TRBD1 TRBJ1-1 TRBV19 - CASSIDRGTEAFF TGTGCCAGTAGTATAGACAGGGGGACTGAAGCTTTCTTT
- TRBJ2-7 TRBV27 - CASSFLTGRQKANEQYF TGTGCCAGCAGTTTTCTCACCGGACGCCAAAAAGCCAACGAGCAGTACTTC
- TRBJ1-4 TRBV28 - CASSFTGGRTNEKLFF TGTGCCAGCAGTTTTACGGGGGGCAGGACTAATGAAAAACTGTTTTTT
- TRBJ1-2 TRBV28 - CASSPPGTGGRDGYTF TGTGCCAGCAGCCCTCCCGGGACCGGGGGTCGGGATGGCTACACCTTC
- TRBJ1-2 TRBV5-4 - CASSLDRQFYGYTF TGTGCCAGCAGCCTAGATCGACAATTCTATGGCTACACCTTC
- TRBJ2-1 TRBV5-4 - CASSLPPGASYNGQFF TGTGCCAGCAGCTTGCCCCCGGGAGCGTCCTACAATGGGCAGTTCTTC
TRBD1 TRBJ1-1 TRBV19 - CASKARGTEAFF TGTGCCAGTAAGGCCAGGGGGACTGAAGCTTTCTTT
- TRBJ1-1 TRBV18 - CASSPLPPSGVAEAFF TGTGCCAGCTCACCCCTTCCCCCGTCTGGAGTAGCTGAAGCTTTCTTT
- TRBJ2-1 TRBV19 - CASSPGPASYNEQFF TGTGCCAGTAGTCCGGGACCCGCATCCTACAATGAGCAGTTCTTC
- TRBJ2-7 TRBV6-1 - CASSEGPLWEQYF TGTGCCAGCAGTGAAGGGCCCCTCTGGGAGCAGTACTTC
- TRBJ2-1 TRBV11-3 - CASTVGGVSYNEQFF TGTGCCAGCACCGTTGGCGGGGTCTCCTACAATGAGCAGTTCTTC
TRBD2 TRBJ2-2 TRBV13 - CASSSSRGTSVDGELFF TGTGCCAGCAGCTCCTCTCGAGGGACTAGCGTTGACGGGGAGCTGTTTTTT
- TRBJ2-5 TRBV27 - CASSSGVNQETQYF TGTGCCAGCAGTTCAGGGGTCAACCAAGAGACCCAGTACTTC
- TRBJ1-4 TRBV4-3 - CASSQDRGPNEKLFF TGCGCCAGCAGCCAAGATCGGGGGCCCAATGAAAAACTGTTTTTT
- TRBJ2-7 TRBV5-1 - CASSLTGDIYEQYF TGCGCCAGCAGCTTAACTGGCGACATTTACGAGCAGTACTTC
- TRBJ2-6 TRBV4-3 once CASSQTGEGSGANVLTF TGCGCCAGCAGCCAAACAGGGGAGGGCTCTGGGGCCAACGTCCTGACTTTC
TRBD2 TRBJ2-7 TRBV30 - CAWSPLTSASSYEQYF TGTGCCTGGAGTCCCCTAACTAGCGCCTCCTCCTACGAGCAGTACTTC
TRBD1 TRBJ2-1 TRBV5-1 - CASSQNGQGTFNEQFF TGCGCCAGCAGCCAAAATGGACAGGGGACGTTCAATGAGCAGTTCTTC
- TRBJ1-5 TRBV28 - CASTLKGPQHF TGTGCCAGCACCCTAAAGGGGCCCCAGCATTTT
TRBD2 TRBJ2-2 TRBV30 - CAWSVTMPGGSGELFF TGTGCCTGGAGTGTAACTATGCCGGGAGGGTCCGGGGAGCTGTTTTTT
- TRBJ2-4 TRBV11-2 once CASSSRLAKNIQYF TGTGCCAGCAGCTCTCGGCTAGCCAAAAACATTCAGTACTTC
- TRBJ2-2 TRBV9 - CASSVLPGENTGELFF TGTGCCAGCAGCGTCCTTCCGGGAGAGAACACCGGGGAGCTGTTTTTT
- TRBJ2-1 TRBV5-1 - CASSPTGARDNEQFF TGCGCCAGCAGCCCAACGGGCGCCCGGGACAATGAGCAGTTCTTC
- TRBJ1-4 TRBV15 once CATSRVRGGSSNEKLFF TGTGCCACCAGCAGGGTCAGAGGGGGTTCGTCTAATGAAAAACTGTTTTTT
- TRBJ2-5 TRBV7-9 - CASSLNRGGGETQYF TGTGCCAGCAGCTTAAATAGGGGCGGAGGAGAGACCCAGTACTTC
TRBD1 TRBJ2-2 TRBV27 - CASSLRQGIPGELFF TGTGCCAGCAGTTTGCGACAGGGGATACCCGGGGAGCTGTTTTTT
- TRBJ2-1 TRBV7-8 - CASSPSGRGLSSYNEQFF TGTGCCAGCAGCCCCTCGGGGCGGGGTCTGAGCTCCTACAATGAGCAGTTCTTC
TRBD2 TRBJ2-1 TRBV19 - CASSIEASGSLGEQFF TGTGCCAGTAGTATTGAGGCTAGCGGGAGTCTAGGGGAGCAGTTCTTC
- TRBJ1-1 TRBV6-5 - CASRGGQPDSTEAFF TGTGCCAGCAGGGGAGGGCAGCCAGATAGCACTGAAGCTTTCTTT
- TRBJ2-6 TRBV27 - CASTGGGTGANVLTF TGTGCCAGCACGGGAGGGGGCACTGGGGCCAACGTCCTGACTTTC
- TRBJ2-2 TRBV5-6 once CASSLTTGELFF TGTGCCAGCAGCTTGACCACCGGGGAGCTGTTTTTT
- TRBJ2-5 TRBV7-9 - CASRSQEKQYF TGTGCCAGCAGGTCCCAGGAGAAGCAGTACTTC
TRBD1 TRBJ1-1 TRBV28 - CASSPRGRTSHKSLF TGTGCCAGCTCCCCCAGGGGGAGGACGTCCCATAAGAGCTTATTT
TRBD2 TRBJ2-5 TRBV19 - CASSMMSGGGGETQYF TGTGCCAGTAGTATGATGTCGGGGGGGGGAGGAGAGACCCAGTACTTC
TRBD2 TRBJ2-7 TRBV7-8 once CASSTQRGLAGPEQYF TGTGCCAGCAGCACCCAAAGGGGACTAGCGGGACCCGAGCAGTACTTC
- TRBJ2-7 TRBV7-9 - CASSSQGNEQYF TGTGCCAGCAGCTCCCAGGGCAACGAGCAGTACTTC
- TRBJ2-7 TRBV7-9 - CASGPGTLPYEQYF TGTGCCAGCGGCCCCGGGACACTCCCCTACGAGCAGTACTTC
- TRBJ1-1 TRBV4-3 once CASSQEVAGRDTEAFF TGCGCCAGCAGCCAAGAGGTGGCAGGGAGGGACACTGAAGCTTTCTTT
TRBD1 TRBJ1-2 TRBV19 - CASSIFPGTEFYGYTF TGTGCCAGTAGTATCTTTCCCGGGACAGAGTTCTATGGCTACACCTTC
TRBD2 TRBJ2-7 TRBV9 once CASSVEAGGDFSGEQYF TGTGCCAGCAGCGTAGAAGCGGGAGGGGACTTTTCGGGAGAGCAGTACTTC
- TRBJ1-2 TRBV27 - CASSQQGHNYGYTF TGTGCCAGCAGTCAGCAGGGACATAACTATGGCTACACCTTC
TRBD2 TRBJ2-7 TRBV2 - CASSVAGRLYEQYF TGTGCCAGCAGCGTAGCGGGACGACTATACGAGCAGTACTTC
- TRBJ2-1 TRBV28 - CASSLPGAGSYNEQFF TGTGCCAGCAGTTTACCAGGGGCGGGATCCTACAATGAGCAGTTCTTC
TRBD1 TRBJ2-2 TRBV2 - CASSERTGDTGELFF TGTGCCAGCAGTGAACGGACAGGGGACACCGGGGAGCTGTTTTTT